The 3 T cell receptor beta chains in this list originate from one sample, sequenced in a study of lymphopenia after photon versus proton radiotherapy (dated by TCRdb to about 2019). The library was obtained by the immunoSEQ multiplex PCR assay. The source is immuneACCESS, and TCRdb retained only in-frame sequences with V and J called. Part of the clones is not carried over; for the studies checked, unresolved V genes explain less than half of this, and the remainder is unexplained. The sample table lists roughly 41,000 clones, over 65% of them with a count of one. The ten most abundant clones make up under 3% of the sample. This material consisted of peripheral blood, taken from a patient treated with photon-based radiotherapy. The receptors stem from a man between 50 and 59 years old with gastric cancer.

This clone was recorded once. The chain recombines TRBV5-8 with TRBJ1-5; D is unclear. The germline gives CDR1 SGHTS, CDR2 YDEGEE. This CDR3 contains 13 residues. V shed 2 bases and J shed 3 bases, with 6 bases lying between them. The CDR3 nucleotides read TGTGCCAGCAGCTTACTGAACAATCAGCCCCAGCATTTT. It specifies CASSLLNNQPQHF.

The rearrangement joins TRBV28 to TRBJ2-7; 11 bases fit TRBD2. This CDR3 contains 16 residues. V lost 2 bases and J lost 7; bases outside the gene matches: 10. Germline loops: CDR1 MDHEN, CDR2 SYDVKM. CDR3 coding DNA: TGTGCCAGCAGTTTAAAATCCGGGACTAGCGGTCAGGAGCAGTACTTC. This codes for CASSLKSGTSGQEQYF.

J is TRBJ1-1 and V is TRBV30; D uncertain. This CDR3 contains 14 residues. The germline V gene encodes CDR1 GTSNPN and CDR2 SVGIG (reference sequence). The V and J ends lost 3 bases and 6 bases respectively, with 17 bases between them. The CDR3 DNA is TGTGCCTGGAGGTCTCCAAGGGTCTTTGCTGAAGCTTTCTTT. It encodes CAWRSPRVFAEAFF.